These 12 T cell receptor beta chains originate from one sample sequenced in a study of cytomegalovirus exposure and HLA in healthy donors (dated by TCRdb to 2016 to 2017). Library method: the immunoSEQ multiplex PCR assay. For the multiplex PCR, a mixture combining 60 forward primers for TCR Vbeta segments and 13 reverse primers for TCR Jbeta segments was used. What TCRdb holds here is the immuneACCESS table cut down to in-frame rearrangements. Part of the clones is not present; checked against another copy, under half of the missing clones reflect an unresolved V gene, and the others are unexplained. A total of about 160,000 clones appear in this sample, under 90% of them only once. Jointly, the top ten make up under 2% of the sample. Source material: PBMCs. The source is a man between 18 and 29 years old in good health and CMV-seronegative.

This rearrangement joins TRBV5-1 to TRBJ2-2, with TRBD1 matching over 7 bases. CDR1 is SGHRS and CDR2 is YFSETQ in the germline V gene. Trimming removed 4 bases from V and 4 bases from J; junction bases left unmatched: 16. The CDR3 has 18 residues. The CDR3 nucleotides read TGCGCCAGCAGCCCTCCGCGAAGTGGGACAGAAGGCACCGGGGAGCTGTTTTTT. Residues: CASSPPRSGTEGTGELFF.

The genes are TRBV18 and TRBJ2-7, with D unresolved. V was pared by 2 bases and J by 5 bases, with 10 bases between. CDR1 and CDR2 (germline): KGHSH, LQKENI. The CDR3 consists of 13 residues. CDR3 region: CASSPIGSNEQYF. CDR3 DNA: TGTGCCAGCTCACCAATTGGTAGCAACGAGCAGTACTTC.

This chain uses TRBV30 with TRBJ1-2; TRBD1 might be the D (6 bases). The CDR3 extends over 15 amino acids. Germline values: CDR1 GTSNPN, CDR2 SVGIG (reference sequence). The V gene lost 1 base and the J gene lost 4 bases, with 16 bases spanning the gap. CDR3 sequence (DNA): TGTGCCTGGAGTGCAACCGGGACACCTTTCTATGGCTACACCTTC. Protein sequence: CAWSATGTPFYGYTF.

The chain carries TRBV6-4 and TRBJ2-1; 8 nucleotides match TRBD2. The CDR3 extends over 15 amino acids. Trimming took 4 bases from V and 4 from J; bases not matched to a gene: 6. Looked up from germline, CDR1 is MRHNA and CDR2 is SNTAGT. The CDR3 reads CASSGGTGGYNEQFF. CDR3 in DNA: TGTGCCAGCAGTGGAGGGACGGGGGGGTACAATGAGCAGTTCTTC.

The J gene is TRBJ2-5, the V gene TRBV2, with 9 bases that match TRBD2. The J call is doubtful: the DNA matches TRBJ2-7 better. CDR3 length equals 16 residues. Germline CDR1 reads SNHLY; CDR2 reads FYNNEI. CDR3 loop: CASRNTLAGGSYEQYF. CDR3 sequence (DNA): TGTGCCAGCAGGAACACACTAGCGGGTGGCTCCTACGAGCAGTACTTC.

The chain is built from TRBV2 and TRBJ2-7; a possible D gene is TRBD2 (6 bases). Trimming left V 7 bases short and J 0 bases short, with 10 bases between. The CDR3 has 13 residues. Per the germline V gene, CDR1 is SNHLY and CDR2 is FYNNEI. The CDR3 region has the DNA TGTGCCAGCAACCGGGACTTCTCCTACGAGCAGTACTTC. Amino acid sequence: CASNRDFSYEQYF.

The V and J genes are TRBV28 and TRBJ2-5; possible D gene TRBD2, 5 bases. V was clipped by 1 base and J by 10 bases, with 10 bases between them. This CDR3 is 12 amino acids long. CDR1 and CDR2 (germline): MDHEN, SYDVKM. CDR3 sequence (DNA): TGTGCCAGCAGTTTATCGGGGTACGACCAGTACTTC. It specifies CASSLSGYDQYF.

V usage is TRBV6-5 and J usage is TRBJ2-7; maybe TRBD1 (6 bases). The CDR3 extends over 13 amino acids. V was clipped by 7 bases and J by 1 base, with 11 bases between them. Germline V gene data show CDR1 as MNHEY and CDR2 as SVGAGI. CDR3 sequence reads: CASNDRISYEQYF. In nucleotides, the CDR3 is TGTGCCAGCAATGACAGGATTTCCTACGAGCAGTACTTC.

The chain recombines TRBV7-3 with TRBJ2-1; TRBD2 aligns across 12 bases. CDR1 and CDR2 from the germline V gene are SGHTA and FQGTGA. The junction had 7 bases not matched to a gene; V was cut back by 2 bases and J by 8 bases. The CDR3 spans 16 residues. CDR3 sequence reads: CASSLLSSGGADEQFF. The DNA of the CDR3 is TGTGCCAGCAGCTTATTATCTAGCGGGGGGGCCGATGAGCAGTTCTTC.

The chain carries TRBV30 and TRBJ1-3; D is possibly TRBD1 (5 bases). Trimming stripped 0 bases from V and 0 bases from J, with 18 bases between. This CDR3 region has 18 residues. Germline lookup yields CDR1 GTSNPN and CDR2 SVGIG (reference sequence). The CDR3 DNA sequence: TGTGCCTGGAGTGTACCCCCTCCGGGACTCTCCTCTGGAAACACCATATATTTT. This sequence encodes CAWSVPPPGLSSGNTIYF. Combining the CDR3 with reference TRBV30 and TRBJ1-3 gives the whole variable domain SQTIHQWPATLVQPVGSPLSLECTVEGTSNPNLYWYRQAAGRGLQLLFYSVGIGQISSEVPQNLSASRPQDRQFILSSKKLLLSDSGFYLCAWSVPPPGLSSGNTIYFGEGSWLTVV.

The chain carries TRBV14 and TRBJ1-6; 7 nucleotides agree with TRBD1. This CDR3 is 13 amino acids long. Germline V gene data show CDR1 as SGHDN and CDR2 as FVKESK. The V and J ends lost 2 bases and 10 bases, in that order; junction bases with no gene match: 2. CDR3 region: CASSQQQGSPLHF. The DNA for the CDR3 is TGTGCCAGCAGCCAACAACAGGGGTCACCCCTCCACTTT.

This clone was counted once. The rearrangement uses TRBV19 and TRBJ2-1; perhaps TRBD1 as D (6 bases). V was clipped by 4 bases and J by 6 bases, with 19 bases between them. The CDR3 has 16 residues. Looked up from germline, CDR1 is LNHDA and CDR2 is SQIVND (reference sequence). CDR3 DNA: TGTGCCAGTAGTAAGCAGGGGTTCCACCCGGTCAATGAGCAGTTCTTC. Amino acids: CASSKQGFHPVNEQFF.